The present T cell receptor beta chain was sequenced within a study of cytomegalovirus exposure and HLA in healthy donors. Study-level results: The study flagged some 170 TCR beta chains as cytomegalovirus-associated. Segments of the TCR beta V type were, in most cases, productive about 87% or about 30% of the time in an earlier analysis.

CDR1 SGHDN and CDR2 FVKESK come from the germline V gene. The CDR3 contains 15 residues. The V end was cut by 1 base, the J end by 5 bases, with 9 bases between. The PCR made use of 60 Vbeta and 13 Jbeta primers. The repertoire was sequenced with immunoSEQ multiplex PCR; TCRdb's copy has only in-frame clones and lacks some. The profile shows just under 70,000 clones, approximately 80% of them singletons. Concerning this clone: Its specificity is unknown.

The source of this sequence is a human donor in good health. The rearrangement links TRBV14 to TRBJ1-6; D not resolved. Source material: PBMCs. The DNA for the CDR3 is TGTGCCAGCAGCCAAGCCCGGTCTAATAATTCACCCCTCCACTTT. Protein: CASSQARSNNSPLHF.